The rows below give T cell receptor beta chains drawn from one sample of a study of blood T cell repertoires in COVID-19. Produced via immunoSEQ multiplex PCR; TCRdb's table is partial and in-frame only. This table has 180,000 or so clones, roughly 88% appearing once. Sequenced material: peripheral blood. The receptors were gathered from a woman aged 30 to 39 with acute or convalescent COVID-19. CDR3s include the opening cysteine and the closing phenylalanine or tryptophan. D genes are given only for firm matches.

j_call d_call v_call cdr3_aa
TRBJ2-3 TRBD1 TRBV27 CASSLQGADTQYF
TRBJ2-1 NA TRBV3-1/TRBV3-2 CASSLVEEQFF
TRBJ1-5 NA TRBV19 CASSIRGRPSNQPQHF
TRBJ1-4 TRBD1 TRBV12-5 CASGSKAGTGMLPNEKLFF
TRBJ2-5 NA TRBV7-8 CASSLVHRYTNGEETQYF
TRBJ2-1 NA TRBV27 CASMAGGNEQFF
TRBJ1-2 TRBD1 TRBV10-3 CAISGSNPGTGLANYGYTF
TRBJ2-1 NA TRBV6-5 CASSPMYINEQFF
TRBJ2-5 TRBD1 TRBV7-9 CASSPRDRGLDRETQYF
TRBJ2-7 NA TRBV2 CASKRLNSYEQYF
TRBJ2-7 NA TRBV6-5 CASRRDSGTYEQYF
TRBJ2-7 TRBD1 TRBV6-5 CASSTGTAQYEQYF
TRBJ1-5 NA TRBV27 CASSLYQGNQPQHF
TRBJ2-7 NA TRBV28 CASSTRGVGYF
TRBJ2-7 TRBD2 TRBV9 CASSVGGRAPYEQYF
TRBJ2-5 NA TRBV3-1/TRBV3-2 CASSPQPLGGTQYF
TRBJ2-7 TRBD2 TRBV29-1 CSVESTSGSYEQYF
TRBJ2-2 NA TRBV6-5 CASSIAADGELFF
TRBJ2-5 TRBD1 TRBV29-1 CSVGQSGVTQYF
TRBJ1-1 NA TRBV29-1 CSVVTARDTEAFF
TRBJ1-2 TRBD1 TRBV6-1 CASSERTGDRYTF
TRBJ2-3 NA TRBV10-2 CASSGRYTDTQYF
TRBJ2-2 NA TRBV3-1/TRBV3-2 CASSQVFGELFF
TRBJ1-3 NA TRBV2 CASWAHLSGNTIYF
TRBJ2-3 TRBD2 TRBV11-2 CASSSLTSMDTQYF
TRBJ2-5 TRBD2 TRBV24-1 CATAGTNMETQYF
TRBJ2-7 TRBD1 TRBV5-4 CASSTDRSSYEQYF
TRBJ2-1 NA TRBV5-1 CASSVQGGSYNEQFF
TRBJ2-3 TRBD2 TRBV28 CASMGDYTDTQYF
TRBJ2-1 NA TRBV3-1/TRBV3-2 CASSPNEGNEQFF
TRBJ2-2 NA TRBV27 CASSSDRYTGELFF
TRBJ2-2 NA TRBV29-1 CSVESVGGTGELFF
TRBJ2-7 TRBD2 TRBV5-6 CASSSSLAGGIYEQYF
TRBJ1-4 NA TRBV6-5 CASSYSAGAGEKLFF
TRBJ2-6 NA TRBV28 CASFQSGANVLTF
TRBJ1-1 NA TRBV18 CASSPRQTVNTEAFF
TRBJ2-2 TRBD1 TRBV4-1 CASSQGQGTTGELFF
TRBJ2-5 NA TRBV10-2 CASSEISETQYF
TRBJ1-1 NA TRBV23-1 CAKGLRSSLNTEAFF
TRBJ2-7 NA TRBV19 CASSIGVRAESLIFF
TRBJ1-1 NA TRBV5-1 CASSPGGSFTEAFF
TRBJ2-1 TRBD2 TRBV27 CASTESGSGDGEQFF
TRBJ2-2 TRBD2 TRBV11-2 CASSLSSGNTGELFF
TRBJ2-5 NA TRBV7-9 CASSPPPPFLATQYF
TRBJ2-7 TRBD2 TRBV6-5 CASSPSGYEQYF
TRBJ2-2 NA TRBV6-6 CASTQTQASGELFF
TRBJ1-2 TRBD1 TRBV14 CASSQVTGGYGYTF
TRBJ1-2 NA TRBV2 CASSVSLGLNYGYTF
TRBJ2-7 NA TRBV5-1 CASSSLGHNYEQYF
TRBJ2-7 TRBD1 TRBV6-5 CASRPGQYYEQYF
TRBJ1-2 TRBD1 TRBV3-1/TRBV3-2 CASSHGQGGYTF
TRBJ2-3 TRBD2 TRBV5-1 CASSMLGGPQDTQYF
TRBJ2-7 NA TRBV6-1 CASSDPTTENYEQYF
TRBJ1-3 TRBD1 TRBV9 CASSAPMTGPNTIYF
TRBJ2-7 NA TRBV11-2 CASSLVTDTYEQYF
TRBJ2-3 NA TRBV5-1 CASSLERGDTQYF
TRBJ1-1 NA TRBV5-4 CASSLQGVLGAFF
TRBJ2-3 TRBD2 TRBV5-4 CASSLRRGSAYSDTQYF
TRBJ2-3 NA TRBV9 CASSDKRSTDTQYF
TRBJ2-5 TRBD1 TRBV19 CASRGQGDRETQYF